What follows are 5 T cell receptor beta chains derived from one specimen sequenced in a study of T cell clonality in common variable immunodeficiency. Method: immunoSEQ multiplex PCR; TCRdb's copy keeps in-frame clones and lacks some. The sample shows approximately 30,000 clones, none of them appearing just once. The sequenced sample was peripheral blood mononuclear cells. Every receptor here comes from a person between 18 and 75 years old in good health.

This clone was recorded at least ten times. Read coverage stops 3 residues before the CDR3 terminus; the germline J gene supplies the remainder. The chain joins TRBV12-3 or TRBV12-4 to TRBJ2-7; D possibly corresponds to TRBD2 (5 bases). The CDR3 totals 13 residues. V was shortened by 8 bases and J by 1 base, with 12 bases between the two germline ends. The sequenced CDR3 bases are TGTGCCAGCTCTAAGTCGGGGTCCTACGAG. Protein: CASSKSGSYE. The CDR3 in full is CASSKSGSYEQYF.

This clone turned up a few times. The read ends 3 residues shy of where the CDR3 ends; the end is completed using the germline J gene. The chain joins TRBV2 to TRBJ2-5, with 9 bases aligning to TRBD1. The V gene end was trimmed by 8 bases and the J gene end by 2 bases; junction bases not matched to a gene: 9. The CDR3 consists of 15 residues. Germline V CDR1 and CDR2: SNHLY, FYNNEI. CDR3 DNA, as far as it was read: TGTGCCAGCGGGAGACCCGGGACAGGGCAAGAGACC. Its translation: CASGRPGTGQET. The CDR3, in full, reads CASGRPGTGQETQYF.

Many counts were recorded for this clone. The observed sequence ends 3 residues before the CDR3 terminus, with the missing tail filled in from the germline J gene. This rearrangement joins TRBV7-2 to TRBJ1-1; no definite D call. CDR1 and CDR2 from the germline V gene are SGHTA and FQGNSA. CDR3 length equals 15 residues. Trimming cost V 3 bases and J 0 bases, with 11 bases left between them. The CDR3 sequence is CASSFGGSVNTEAFF. The CDR3 bases that were read are TGTGCCAGCAGCTTTGGCGGGTCGGTGAACACTGAA.

This clone has more than one count but fewer than ten. The read is 3 residues too short to cover the CDR3 end, so that end is filled in from the germline J gene. Different DNA sequences within this sample yield the same CDR3. The rearrangement links TRBV18 to TRBJ1-2; possible D gene TRBD1, 5 bases. V gave up 2 bases and J gave up 3 bases, with 7 bases separating them. The CDR3 length is 13 residues. Per germline, CDR1 KGHSH and CDR2 LQKENI. Partial CDR3 DNA: TGTGCCAGCTCACCAGGAGGGGACTATGGC. It yields the protein CASSPGGDYG. The CDR3 reads in full as CASSPGGDYGYTF.

This clone was counted at least ten times. The CDR3 goes on 3 residues after the read ends, and that part is filled in from the germline J gene. The chain carries TRBV2 and TRBJ2-5, with 11 bases fitting TRBD2. V shed 7 bases and J 7 bases; nucleotides not matched to a gene: 14. The CDR3 loop spans 16 amino acids. CDR1 and CDR2 (germline): SNHLY, FYNNEI. The CDR3 sequence is CASTALAGVGDGTQYF. The CDR3 bases that were read are TGTGCCAGCACGGCACTAGCGGGAGTAGGGGACGGGACC.